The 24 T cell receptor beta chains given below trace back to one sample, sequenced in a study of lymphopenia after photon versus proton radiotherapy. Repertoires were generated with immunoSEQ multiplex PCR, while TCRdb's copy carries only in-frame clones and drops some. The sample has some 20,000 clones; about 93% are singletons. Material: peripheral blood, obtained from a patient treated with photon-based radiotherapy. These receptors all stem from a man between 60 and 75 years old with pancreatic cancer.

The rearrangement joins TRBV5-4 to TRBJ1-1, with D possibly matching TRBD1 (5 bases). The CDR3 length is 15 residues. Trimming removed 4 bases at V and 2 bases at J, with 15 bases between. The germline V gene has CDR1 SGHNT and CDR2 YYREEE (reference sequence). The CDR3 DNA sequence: TGTGCCAGCAGCCCCCTCGGGGCGGACAACACTGAAGCTTTCTTT. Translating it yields CASSPLGADNTEAFF.

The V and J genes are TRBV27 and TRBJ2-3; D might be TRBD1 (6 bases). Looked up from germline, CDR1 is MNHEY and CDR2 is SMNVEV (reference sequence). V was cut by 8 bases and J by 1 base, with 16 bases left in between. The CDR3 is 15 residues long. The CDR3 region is CASQTGQWGTDTQYF. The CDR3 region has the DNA TGTGCCAGCCAGACTGGACAGTGGGGCACAGATACGCAGTATTTT.

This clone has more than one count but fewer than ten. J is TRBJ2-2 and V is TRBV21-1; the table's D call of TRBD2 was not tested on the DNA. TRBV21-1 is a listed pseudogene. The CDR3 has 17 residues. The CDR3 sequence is CASSKKGQRGSTGELFF. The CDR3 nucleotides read TGTGCCAGCAGCAAAAAGGGCCAGCGGGGAAGTACCGGGGAGCTGTTTTTT.

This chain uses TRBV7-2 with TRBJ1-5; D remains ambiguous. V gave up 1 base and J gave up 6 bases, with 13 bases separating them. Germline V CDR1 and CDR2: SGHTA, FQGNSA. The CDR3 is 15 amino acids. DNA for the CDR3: TGTGCCAGCAGCTTAGGGGTAGTTGGCAGTCAGCCCCAGCATTTT. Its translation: CASSLGVVGSQPQHF.

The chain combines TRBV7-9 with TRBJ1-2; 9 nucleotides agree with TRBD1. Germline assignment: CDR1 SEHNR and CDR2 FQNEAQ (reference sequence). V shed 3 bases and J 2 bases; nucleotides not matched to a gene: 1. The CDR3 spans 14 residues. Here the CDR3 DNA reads TGTGCCAGCAGCTTCGGACAGGGGAACTATGGCTACACCTTC. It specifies CASSFGQGNYGYTF.

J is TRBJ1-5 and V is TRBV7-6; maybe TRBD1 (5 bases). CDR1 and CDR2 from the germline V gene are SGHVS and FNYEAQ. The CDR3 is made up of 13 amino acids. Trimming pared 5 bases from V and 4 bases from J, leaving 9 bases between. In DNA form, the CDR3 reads TGTGCCAGCAGCGTACAGGAGAATCAGCCCCAGCATTTT. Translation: CASSVQENQPQHF.

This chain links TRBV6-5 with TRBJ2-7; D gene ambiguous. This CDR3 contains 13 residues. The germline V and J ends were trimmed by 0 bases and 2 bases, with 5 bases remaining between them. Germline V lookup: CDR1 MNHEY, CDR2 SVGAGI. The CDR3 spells CASSYSGTYEQYF. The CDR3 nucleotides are TGTGCCAGCAGTTACTCTGGCACCTACGAGCAGTACTTC.

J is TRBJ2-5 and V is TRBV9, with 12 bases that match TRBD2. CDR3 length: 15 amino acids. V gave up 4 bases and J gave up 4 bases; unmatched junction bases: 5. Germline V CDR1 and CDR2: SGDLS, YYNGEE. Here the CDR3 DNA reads TGTGCCAGCAGCCTAGGACTAGCGGGGCCAGAGACCCAGTACTTC. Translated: CASSLGLAGPETQYF.

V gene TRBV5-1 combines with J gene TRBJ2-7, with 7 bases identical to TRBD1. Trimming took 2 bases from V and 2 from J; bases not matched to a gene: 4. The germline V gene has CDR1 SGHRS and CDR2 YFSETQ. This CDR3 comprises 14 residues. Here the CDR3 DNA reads TGCGCCAGCAGCTTAACGGGACAGACCTACGAGCAGTACTTC. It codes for CASSLTGQTYEQYF.

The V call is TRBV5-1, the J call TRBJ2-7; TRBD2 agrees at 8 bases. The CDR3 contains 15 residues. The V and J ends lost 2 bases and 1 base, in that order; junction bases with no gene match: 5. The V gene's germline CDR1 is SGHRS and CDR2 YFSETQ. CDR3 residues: CASSLAGVKSYEQYF. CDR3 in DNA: TGCGCCAGCAGCTTAGCGGGGGTGAAATCCTACGAGCAGTACTTC. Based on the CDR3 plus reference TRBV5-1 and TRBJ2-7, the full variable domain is KAGVTQTPRYLIKTRGQQVTLSCSPISGHRSVSWYQQTPGQGLQFLFEYFSETQRNKGNFPGRFSGRQFSNSRSEMNVSTLELGDSALYLCASSLAGVKSYEQYFGPGTRLTVT.

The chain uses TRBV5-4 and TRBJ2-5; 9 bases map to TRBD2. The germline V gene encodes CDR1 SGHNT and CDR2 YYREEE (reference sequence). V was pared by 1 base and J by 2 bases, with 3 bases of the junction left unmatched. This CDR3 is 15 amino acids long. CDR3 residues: CASSLLAGGQETQYF. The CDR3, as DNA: TGTGCCAGCAGCTTGCTGGCGGGGGGGCAAGAGACCCAGTACTTC.

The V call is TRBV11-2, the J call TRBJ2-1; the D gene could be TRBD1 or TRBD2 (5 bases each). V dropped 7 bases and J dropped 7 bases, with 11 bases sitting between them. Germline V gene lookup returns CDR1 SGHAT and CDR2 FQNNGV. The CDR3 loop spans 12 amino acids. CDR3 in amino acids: CASNNWGNEQFF. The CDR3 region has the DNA TGTGCCAGCAACAACTGGGGGAATGAGCAGTTCTTC.

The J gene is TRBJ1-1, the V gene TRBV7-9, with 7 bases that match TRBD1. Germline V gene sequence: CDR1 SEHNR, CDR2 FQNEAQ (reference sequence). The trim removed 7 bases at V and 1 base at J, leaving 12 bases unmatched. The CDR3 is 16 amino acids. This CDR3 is CASIPREGAKNTEAFF. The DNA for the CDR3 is TGTGCCAGCATCCCTAGGGAGGGGGCGAAGAACACTGAAGCTTTCTTT.

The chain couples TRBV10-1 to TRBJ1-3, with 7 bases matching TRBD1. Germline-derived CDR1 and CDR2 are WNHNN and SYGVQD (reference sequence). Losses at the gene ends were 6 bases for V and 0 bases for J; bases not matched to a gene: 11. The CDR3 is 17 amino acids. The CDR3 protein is CASRNGDRAFSGNTIYF. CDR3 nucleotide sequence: TGCGCCAGCAGGAACGGGGACAGAGCTTTCTCTGGAAACACCATATATTTT.

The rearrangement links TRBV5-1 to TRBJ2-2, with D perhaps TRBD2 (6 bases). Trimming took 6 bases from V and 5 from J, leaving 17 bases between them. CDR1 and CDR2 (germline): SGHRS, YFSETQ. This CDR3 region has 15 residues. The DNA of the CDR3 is TGCGCCAGCATCCCGGGGGTCAGACCGACCGGGGAGCTGTTTTTT. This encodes CASIPGVRPTGELFF.

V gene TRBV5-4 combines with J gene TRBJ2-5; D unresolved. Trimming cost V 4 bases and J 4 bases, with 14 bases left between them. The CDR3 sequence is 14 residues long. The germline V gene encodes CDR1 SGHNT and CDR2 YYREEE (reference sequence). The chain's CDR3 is CASSPDSIGETQYF. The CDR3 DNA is TGTGCCAGCAGCCCCGACTCGATAGGAGAGACCCAGTACTTC.

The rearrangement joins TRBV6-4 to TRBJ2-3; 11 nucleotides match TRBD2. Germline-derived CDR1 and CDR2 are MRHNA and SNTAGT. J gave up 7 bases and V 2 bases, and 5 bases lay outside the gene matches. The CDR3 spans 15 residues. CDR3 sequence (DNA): TGTGCCAGCAGTGACCTAGCGGGGGGAAGATATACGCAGTATTTT. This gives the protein CASSDLAGGRYTQYF.

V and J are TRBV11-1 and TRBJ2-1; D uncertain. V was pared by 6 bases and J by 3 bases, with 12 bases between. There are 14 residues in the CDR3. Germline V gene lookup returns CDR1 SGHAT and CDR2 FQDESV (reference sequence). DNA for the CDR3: TGTGCCAGCAGTCAAGAGAACTACTACAATGAGCAGTTCTTC. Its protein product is CASSQENYYNEQFF.

DNA of the CDR3: TGTGCCAGTAGTATTTACTCCGTACGCTCTGGAAACACCATATATTTT. As protein: CASSIYSVRSGNTIYF. The rearrangement joins TRBV19 to TRBJ1-3; D is unclear. The CDR3 is made up of 16 amino acids. Germline values: CDR1 LNHDA, CDR2 SQIVND (reference sequence). Between the trimmed V and J ends, which lost 3 bases and 0 bases, there was a span of 12 bases.

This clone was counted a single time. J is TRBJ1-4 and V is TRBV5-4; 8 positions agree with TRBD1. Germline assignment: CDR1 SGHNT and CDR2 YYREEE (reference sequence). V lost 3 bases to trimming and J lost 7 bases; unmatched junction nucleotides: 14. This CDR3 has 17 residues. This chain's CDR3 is CASSSGKDRVGAEKLFF. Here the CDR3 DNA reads TGTGCCAGCAGCTCGGGGAAGGACAGGGTCGGTGCTGAAAAACTGTTTTTT.

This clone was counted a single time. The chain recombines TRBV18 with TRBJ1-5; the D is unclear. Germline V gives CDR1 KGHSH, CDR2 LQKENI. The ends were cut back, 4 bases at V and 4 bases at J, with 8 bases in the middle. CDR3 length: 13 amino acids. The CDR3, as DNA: TGTGCCAGCTCACTTGACCAAAATCAGCCCCAGCATTTT. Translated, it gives CASSLDQNQPQHF.

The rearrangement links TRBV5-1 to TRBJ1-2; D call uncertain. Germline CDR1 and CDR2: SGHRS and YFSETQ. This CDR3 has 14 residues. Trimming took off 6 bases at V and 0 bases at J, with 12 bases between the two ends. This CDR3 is CASTWHPANYGYTF. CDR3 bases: TGCGCCAGCACTTGGCATCCCGCTAACTATGGCTACACCTTC. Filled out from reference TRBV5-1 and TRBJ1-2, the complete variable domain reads KAGVTQTPRYLIKTRGQQVTLSCSPISGHRSVSWYQQTPGQGLQFLFEYFSETQRNKGNFPGRFSGRQFSNSRSEMNVSTLELGDSALYLCASTWHPANYGYTFGSGTRLTVV.

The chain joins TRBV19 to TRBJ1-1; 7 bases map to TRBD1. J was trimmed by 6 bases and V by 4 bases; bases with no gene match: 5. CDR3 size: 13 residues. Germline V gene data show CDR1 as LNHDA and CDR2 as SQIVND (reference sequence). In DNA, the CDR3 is TGTGCCAGTAGTAGACAGGGAAGGTCTGAAGCTTTCTTT. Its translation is CASSRQGRSEAFF.

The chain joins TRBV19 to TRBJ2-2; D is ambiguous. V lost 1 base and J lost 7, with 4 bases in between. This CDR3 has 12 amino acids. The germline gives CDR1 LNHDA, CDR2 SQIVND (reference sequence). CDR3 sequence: CASSIGGGELFF. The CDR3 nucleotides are TGTGCCAGTAGTATAGGGGGCGGGGAGCTGTTTTTT.